This TCR beta chain appears in the sequencing data of a study of cytomegalovirus exposure and HLA in healthy donors. Generated by immunoSEQ multiplex PCR, the TCRdb table keeps only in-frame clones and is missing some. Of about 150,000 clones listed, 85% to 90% are singletons. The V gene end was trimmed by 5 bases and the J gene end by 3 bases; junction bases not matched to a gene: 8. The CDR3 consists of 15 residues. Germline lookup yields CDR1 MDHEN and CDR2 SYDVKM. The rearrangement joins TRBV28 to TRBJ1-1; 8 bases are shared with TRBD1. The TCR sequence derives from a woman aged 18-29 years in good health and CMV-seropositive. Material for sequencing was PBMCs. CDR3 sequence reads: CASSSRGQGYTEAFF. Here the CDR3 DNA reads TGTGCCAGCAGTAGCCGCGGACAGGGCTACACTGAAGCTTTCTTT.